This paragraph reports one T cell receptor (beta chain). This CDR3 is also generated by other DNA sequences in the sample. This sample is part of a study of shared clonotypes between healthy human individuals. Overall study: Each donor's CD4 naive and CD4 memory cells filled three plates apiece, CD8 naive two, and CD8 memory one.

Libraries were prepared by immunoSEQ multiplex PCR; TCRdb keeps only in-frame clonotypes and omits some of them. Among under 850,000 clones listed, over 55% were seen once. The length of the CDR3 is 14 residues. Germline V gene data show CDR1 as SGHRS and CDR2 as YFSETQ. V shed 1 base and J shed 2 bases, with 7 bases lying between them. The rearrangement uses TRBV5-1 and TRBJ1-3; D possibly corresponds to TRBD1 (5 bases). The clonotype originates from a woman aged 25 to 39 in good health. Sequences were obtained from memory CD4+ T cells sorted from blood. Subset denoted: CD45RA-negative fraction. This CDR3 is CASSLQGTGNTIYF. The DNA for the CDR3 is TGCGCCAGCAGCTTGCAGGGCACTGGAAACACCATATATTTT. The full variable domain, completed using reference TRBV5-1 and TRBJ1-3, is KAGVTQTPRYLIKTRGQQVTLSCSPISGHRSVSWYQQTPGQGLQFLFEYFSETQRNKGNFPGRFSGRQFSNSRSEMNVSTLELGDSALYLCASSLQGTGNTIYFGEGSWLTVV.